The rows below give T cell receptor beta chains drawn from one sample of a study of T cells in Graves' hyperthyroidism and ophthalmopathy. TCRdb passed the multiplex PCR reads through MiXCR, listing each CDR3 protein once. The data contain some 570,000 distinct CDR3 sequences, about 14% of them singletons. Sequencing was carried out using blood. Receptors were obtained from a young woman with Graves' ophthalmopathy. Each CDR3 is given with its conserved first and last residue. D genes are given only for firm matches. Only part of the rows carry a size: once, few, many, or a class if the clone is expanded.

J: TRBJ1-1
V: TRBV9
size: few
D: TRBD1
CDR3: CASNRDRDSMNTEAFF
DNA: TGTGCCAGCAACCGGGACAGGGATTCCATGAACACTGAAGCTTTCTTT

J: TRBJ1-2
V: TRBV7-3
size: -
D: -
CDR3: CASSFLARDTLTDYGYTF
DNA: TGTGCCAGCAGCTTCCTAGCCCGGGACACCCTAACTGACTATGGCTACACCTTC

J: TRBJ2-5
V: TRBV3-1
size: few
D: -
CDR3: CASSQDTAFQETQYF
DNA: TGTGCCAGCAGCCAAGATACGGCCTTTCAAGAGACCCAGTACTTC

J: TRBJ1-6
V: TRBV5-1
size: -
D: -
CDR3: CASSFTQASPLHF
DNA: TGCGCCAGCAGCTTTACTCAGGCCTCACCCCTCCACTTT

J: TRBJ1-2
V: TRBV5-1
size: many
D: TRBD1
CDR3: CASSLGDSIYGYTF
DNA: TGCGCCAGCAGCTTGGGGGACAGTATCTATGGCTACACCTTC

J: TRBJ1-1
V: TRBV30
size: many
D: -
CDR3: CAWSRGFNTEAFF
DNA: TGTGCCTGGAGTAGGGGGTTCAACACTGAAGCTTTCTTT

J: TRBJ2-7
V: TRBV2
size: few
D: -
CDR3: CARQIRETVTYEQYF
DNA: TGTGCCAGACAGATCCGGGAAACGGTAACCTACGAGCAGTACTTC

J: TRBJ1-1
V: TRBV3-1
size: many
D: TRBD1
CDR3: CASSVQGGNTEAFF
DNA: TGTGCCAGCAGCGTACAGGGGGGCAACACTGAAGCTTTCTTT

J: TRBJ2-5
V: TRBV9
size: few
D: TRBD2
CDR3: CASSVGPLAGGLETQYF
DNA: TGTGCCAGCAGCGTAGGACCACTAGCGGGAGGGCTTGAGACCCAGTACTTC

J: TRBJ1-2
V: TRBV30
size: many
D: -
CDR3: CAWTASNYGYTF
DNA: TGTGCCTGGACAGCCTCTAACTATGGCTACACCTTC

J: TRBJ1-2
V: TRBV11-2
size: many
D: -
CDR3: CASSLDYPGHYGYTF
DNA: TGTGCCAGCAGCTTAGATTATCCAGGCCACTATGGCTACACCTTC

J: TRBJ1-2
V: TRBV7-2
size: -
D: -
CDR3: CASSLFEEAGYTF
DNA: TGTGCCAGCAGCTTATTCGAGGAGGCCGGCTACACCTTC

J: TRBJ2-3
V: TRBV7-3
size: -
D: TRBD1
CDR3: CASSYRGQKDTQYF
DNA: TGTGCCAGCAGCTACAGGGGGCAAAAGGATACGCAGTATTTT

J: TRBJ2-1
V: TRBV11-1
size: many
D: -
CDR3: CASSLRGVVSEQFF
DNA: TGTGCCAGCAGCTTACGTGGCGTGGTCAGTGAGCAGTTCTTC

J: TRBJ1-1
V: TRBV11-2
size: many
D: TRBD1
CDR3: CASSRGHMNTEAFF
DNA: TGTGCCAGCTCCAGGGGGCATATGAACACTGAAGCTTTCTTT

J: TRBJ2-7
V: TRBV7-8
size: many
D: -
CDR3: CASSLPTPTGEQYF
DNA: TGTGCCAGCAGCTTACCGACCCCGACGGGGGAGCAGTACTTC

J: TRBJ1-1
V: TRBV6-1
size: many
D: -
CDR3: CASSQGRANTEAFF
DNA: TGTGCCAGCTCCCAGGGGAGGGCGAACACTGAAGCTTTCTTT

J: TRBJ1-1
V: TRBV19
size: few
D: TRBD1
CDR3: CASSFRTGQAFF
DNA: TGTGCCAGTAGTTTCAGGACAGGCCAAGCTTTCTTT

J: TRBJ1-2
V: TRBV6-4
size: few
D: TRBD1
CDR3: CASRKGQGNYGYTF
DNA: TGTGCCAGCAGGAAGGGACAGGGGAACTATGGCTACACCTTC

J: TRBJ1-6
V: TRBV30
size: many
D: -
CDR3: CAWVDTYNSPLHF
DNA: TGTGCCTGGGTGGACACCTATAATTCACCCCTCCACTTT

J: TRBJ2-7
V: TRBV28
size: many
D: -
CDR3: CASSRVSATYEQYF
DNA: TGTGCCAGCAGTCGAGTTAGCGCCACCTACGAGCAGTACTTC

J: TRBJ2-5
V: TRBV20-1
size: many
D: TRBD2
CDR3: CSATSGTLQETQYF
DNA: TGCAGTGCTACTAGCGGGACCTTACAAGAGACCCAGTACTTC

J: TRBJ2-7
V: TRBV28
size: -
D: TRBD2
CDR3: CAITGEPGTSGSYEQYF
DNA: TGTGCCATCACAGGGGAACCCGGGACTAGCGGATCCTACGAGCAGTACTTC

J: TRBJ1-5
V: TRBV12-3/TRBV12-4
size: many
D: -
CDR3: CASSRRLRDQPQHF
DNA: TGTGCCAGCAGCCGACGACTAAGAGATCAGCCCCAGCATTTT

J: TRBJ1-1
V: TRBV4-3
size: -
D: TRBD1
CDR3: CASSPGTGDGTEAFF
DNA: TGCGCCAGCAGCCCCGGAACAGGGGACGGCACTGAAGCTTTCTTT

J: TRBJ1-3
V: TRBV20-1
size: few
D: -
CDR3: CSAGASGNTIYF
DNA: TGCAGTGCAGGTGCGAGTGGAAACACCATATATTTT

J: TRBJ1-5
V: TRBV20-1
size: many
D: -
CDR3: CSASYGTDQPQHF
DNA: TGCAGTGCTAGCTACGGGACGGACCAGCCCCAGCATTTT

J: TRBJ1-4
V: TRBV7-9
size: -
D: TRBD1
CDR3: CASMRQGGHEKLFF
DNA: TGTGCCAGCATGCGACAGGGGGGTCATGAAAAACTGTTTTTT

J: TRBJ2-1
V: TRBV30
size: many
D: TRBD2
CDR3: CAFDRSTISGRTDEQFF
DNA: TGTGCCTTCGATCGTTCCACCATAAGCGGGAGAACCGATGAGCAGTTCTTC

J: TRBJ1-1
V: TRBV19
size: -
D: -
CDR3: CASSTGPWNTEAFF
DNA: TGTGCCAGTAGTACGGGACCGTGGAACACTGAAGCTTTCTTT

J: TRBJ2-5
V: TRBV27
size: many
D: -
CDR3: CASSLGQGFRETQYF
DNA: TGTGCCAGCAGTTTAGGTCAGGGTTTTCGGGAGACCCAGTACTTC

J: TRBJ2-7
V: TRBV28
size: few
D: -
CDR3: CASSSRIGQRSYEQYF
DNA: TGTGCCAGCAGTTCCCGGATTGGACAGCGCTCCTACGAGCAGTACTTC

J: TRBJ1-3
V: TRBV10-3
size: few
D: TRBD1
CDR3: CATTTGNSGNTIYF
DNA: TGTGCCACTACGACAGGGAACTCTGGAAACACCATATATTTT

J: TRBJ2-1
V: TRBV2
size: -
D: -
CDR3: CASTLEGGGENEQFF
DNA: TGTGCCAGCACCCTGGAGGGGGGCGGAGAAAATGAGCAGTTCTTC

J: TRBJ2-7
V: TRBV12-3/TRBV12-4
size: -
D: TRBD1
CDR3: CASSFYGSGGYEQYF
DNA: TGTGCCAGCAGTTTTTACGGGTCAGGGGGCTACGAGCAGTACTTC

J: TRBJ2-3
V: TRBV7-9
size: many
D: TRBD2
CDR3: CASSSVKLGLAADTQYF
DNA: TGTGCCAGCAGCTCTGTGAAGCTCGGACTAGCGGCAGATACGCAGTATTTT

J: TRBJ2-5
V: TRBV20-1
size: many
D: TRBD2
CDR3: CSAPRIRGRVLETQYF
DNA: TGCAGTGCTCCGAGGATCAGAGGGAGGGTTTTGGAGACCCAGTACTTC

J: TRBJ2-7
V: TRBV20-1
size: many
D: -
CDR3: CSASRLGVEQYF
DNA: TGCAGTGCTTCAAGACTAGGCGTCGAGCAGTACTTC

J: TRBJ2-7
V: TRBV19
size: -
D: -
CDR3: CASSHTGLPTYEQYF
DNA: TGTGCCAGTAGCCATACCGGACTTCCGACTTACGAGCAGTACTTC

J: TRBJ2-2
V: TRBV7-9
size: few
D: -
CDR3: CASRPNLGFAQGTGELFF
DNA: TGTGCCAGCAGACCTAATCTTGGCTTTGCCCAGGGCACCGGGGAGCTGTTTTTT

J: TRBJ2-1
V: TRBV24-1
size: many
D: TRBD2
CDR3: CATSRRAGENNEQFF
DNA: TGTGCCACCAGCCGTCGAGCGGGAGAGAACAATGAGCAGTTCTTC

J: TRBJ1-6
V: TRBV6-1
size: -
D: TRBD1
CDR3: CASRRDPQGYNSPLHF
DNA: TGTGCCAGCAGACGCGACCCACAGGGGTATAATTCACCCCTCCACTTT

J: TRBJ2-7
V: TRBV20-1
size: many
D: -
CDR3: CSARLGHEASYEQYF
DNA: TGCAGTGCTAGATTGGGCCATGAGGCCTCCTACGAGCAGTACTTC

J: TRBJ1-1
V: TRBV20-1
size: many
D: TRBD1
CDR3: CSARGRGLWGVMDTEAFF
DNA: TGCAGTGCCCGGGGCAGGGGGCTTTGGGGTGTGATGGACACTGAAGCTTTCTTT

J: TRBJ1-1
V: TRBV27
size: many
D: TRBD1
CDR3: CASSLEGARFTEAFF
DNA: TGTGCCAGCAGTTTAGAGGGGGCCAGGTTCACTGAAGCTTTCTTT

J: TRBJ1-2
V: TRBV12-3/TRBV12-4
size: many
D: -
CDR3: CASSFTSPGYGYTF
DNA: TGTGCCAGCAGTTTCACCAGCCCCGGCTATGGCTACACCTTC

J: TRBJ2-3
V: TRBV12-3/TRBV12-4
size: few
D: -
CDR3: CASTNPAVVRGSTDTQYF
DNA: TGTGCCAGCACCAACCCAGCTGTCGTCCGGGGGAGCACAGATACGCAGTATTTT

J: TRBJ2-3
V: TRBV2
size: many
D: TRBD2
CDR3: CASNRPLARSTDTQYF
DNA: TGTGCCAGCAACAGACCACTAGCGCGGTCAACAGATACGCAGTATTTT

J: TRBJ2-6
V: TRBV29-1
size: -
D: -
CDR3: CSVLGAGGANVLTF
DNA: TGCAGCGTTTTAGGGGCCGGGGGGGCCAACGTCCTGACTTTC

J: TRBJ1-1
V: TRBV20-1
size: -
D: TRBD1
CDR3: CSARDGGTGSAEAFF
DNA: TGCAGTGCTAGAGATGGGGGGACAGGGAGCGCTGAAGCTTTCTTT

J: TRBJ2-1
V: TRBV13
size: many
D: TRBD1
CDR3: CASSRGTGLNEQFF
DNA: TGTGCCAGCAGCCGAGGGACAGGGTTGAATGAGCAGTTCTTC

J: TRBJ2-4
V: TRBV28
size: many
D: TRBD2
CDR3: CASTWTSGARAKNIQYF
DNA: TGTGCCAGCACCTGGACTAGCGGGGCGAGAGCCAAAAACATTCAGTACTTC

J: TRBJ2-1
V: TRBV6-1
size: -
D: TRBD2
CDR3: CASNRGGNEQFF
DNA: TGTGCCAGCAACCGGGGGGGGAATGAGCAGTTCTTC

J: TRBJ1-2
V: TRBV5-6
size: few
D: TRBD1
CDR3: CASSWGDRNYGYTF
DNA: TGTGCCAGCAGCTGGGGGGACAGGAACTATGGCTACACCTTC

J: TRBJ1-1
V: TRBV4-2
size: -
D: -
CDR3: CASSQAGWGLTEAFF
DNA: TGTGCCAGCAGCCAAGCGGGCTGGGGACTCACTGAAGCTTTCTTT

J: TRBJ1-1
V: TRBV13
size: -
D: TRBD1
CDR3: CASSPRTGDPEAFF
DNA: TGTGCCAGCAGCCCCCGGACAGGGGATCCTGAAGCTTTCTTT

J: TRBJ2-2
V: TRBV6-4
size: -
D: -
CDR3: CASSDGSYTGELFF
DNA: TGTGCCAGCAGTGACGGGTCTTACACCGGGGAGCTGTTTTTT

J: TRBJ1-1
V: TRBV27
size: many
D: -
CDR3: CATTFRAGVTEAFF
DNA: TGTGCCACCACGTTCAGGGCTGGGGTCACTGAAGCTTTCTTT

J: TRBJ1-6
V: TRBV20-1
size: many
D: TRBD1
CDR3: CRAQGGGNSPLHF
DNA: TGCAGGGCACAGGGGGGCGGAAATTCACCCCTCCACTTT

J: TRBJ2-1
V: TRBV5-1
size: -
D: TRBD2
CDR3: CASHYTSGRALTGGNEQFF
DNA: TGCGCCAGCCACTATACCAGCGGGAGGGCCTTGACCGGCGGCAATGAGCAGTTCTTC